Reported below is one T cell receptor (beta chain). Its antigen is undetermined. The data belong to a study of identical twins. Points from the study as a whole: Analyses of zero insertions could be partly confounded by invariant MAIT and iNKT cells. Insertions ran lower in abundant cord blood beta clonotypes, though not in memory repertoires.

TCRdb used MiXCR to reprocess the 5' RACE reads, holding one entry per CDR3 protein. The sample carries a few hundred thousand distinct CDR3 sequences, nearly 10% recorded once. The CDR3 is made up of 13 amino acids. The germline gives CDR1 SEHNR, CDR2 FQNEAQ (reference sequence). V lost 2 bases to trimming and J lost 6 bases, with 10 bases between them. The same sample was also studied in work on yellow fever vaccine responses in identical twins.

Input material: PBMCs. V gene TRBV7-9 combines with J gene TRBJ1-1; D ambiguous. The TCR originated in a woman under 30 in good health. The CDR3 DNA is TGTGCCAGCAGCTTAATAGGGTTGGCTGAAGCTTTCTTT. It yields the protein CASSLIGLAEAFF.